These 20 T cell receptor beta chains share one sample of origin, sequenced in a study of T cell responses to AZD1222 COVID-19 vaccine. Using immunoSEQ multiplex PCR, the repertoire was profiled, and TCRdb retains in-frame clones only, with some absent. The repertoire consists of some 25,000 clones, with 87% occurring once and the leading ten covering about 35%. The sample here was peripheral blood, taken 28 days after the second AZD1222 dose. The receptors here all came from an adult who received the AZD1222 COVID-19 vaccine.

The J gene is TRBJ2-7, the V gene TRBV6-6, with unresolved D. V shed 7 bases and J shed 3 bases, with 10 bases lying between them. The V gene's germline CDR1 is MNHNY and CDR2 SVGAGI (reference sequence). This CDR3 region has 12 residues. Here the CDR3 DNA reads TGTGCCAGCATGGACCAGAACTACGAGCAGTACTTC. It yields the protein CASMDQNYEQYF.

The rearrangement joins TRBV10-2 to TRBJ1-2; 7 nucleotides match TRBD1. The CDR3 covers 13 residues. The ends lost 6 bases at V and 7 bases at J; junction bases unmatched: 8. Germline assignment: CDR1 WSHSY and CDR2 SAAADI. Here the CDR3 DNA reads TGCGCCAGCAGGAGGGGGCCCGAGGCTGGCTACACCTTC. Residues: CASRRGPEAGYTF.

V and J are TRBV2 and TRBJ1-1; perhaps TRBD1 as D (6 bases). CDR1 and CDR2 (germline): SNHLY, FYNNEI. This CDR3 region has 14 residues. Trimming removed 2 bases at V and 5 bases at J, with 12 bases between. CDR3 residues: CASSENRVGTEAFF. DNA of the CDR3: TGTGCCAGCAGTGAAAACAGGGTGGGAACTGAAGCTTTCTTT.

V gene TRBV5-1 combines with J gene TRBJ2-3; D perhaps matches TRBD1 (5 bases). Trimming removed 0 bases at V and 0 bases at J, with 11 bases between. Germline V gene lookup returns CDR1 SGHRS and CDR2 YFSETQ. This CDR3 is 16 amino acids long. CDR3: CASSLALGASTDTQYF. Written as DNA, the CDR3 is TGCGCCAGCAGCTTGGCCTTAGGGGCCAGCACAGATACGCAGTATTTT.

With regard to this clone: This sample also contains other DNA sequences that code for the same CDR3. V and J are TRBV30 and TRBJ2-7; 7 bases are a match to TRBD1. This CDR3 spans 13 amino acids. Germline trimming cut 2 bases from V and 2 bases from J; bases unmatched to any gene: 3. The V gene's germline CDR1 is GTSNPN and CDR2 SVGIG (reference sequence). The CDR3 coding sequence is TGTGCCTGGAGTCGGGACAGACCCTACGAGCAGTACTTC. Residues: CAWSRDRPYEQYF.

This chain connects TRBV7-6 to TRBJ1-1; 8 nucleotides agree with TRBD1. The length of the CDR3 is 16 residues. Germline V gene lookup returns CDR1 SGHVS and CDR2 FNYEAQ. Trimming cost V 4 bases and J 0 bases; bases outside gene matches: 7. The chain's CDR3 is CASSSRPTGVNTEAFF. CDR3 nucleotides: TGTGCCAGCAGCTCCCGACCGACAGGGGTGAACACTGAAGCTTTCTTT.

V usage is TRBV6-4 and J usage is TRBJ2-1; D perhaps matches TRBD1 (6 bases). Trimming removed 4 bases at V and 6 bases at J, with 19 bases between. The V gene's germline CDR1 is MRHNA and CDR2 SNTAGT. This CDR3 is 16 amino acids long. The CDR3 DNA reads TGTGCCAGCAGTGCGAACCCCGACAGGCCCTCCAATGAGCAGTTCTTC. This gives the protein CASSANPDRPSNEQFF.

The J gene is TRBJ1-4, the V gene TRBV29-1; TRBD1 aligns across 9 bases. With 7 bases clipped from V and 6 bases from J, the junction kept 6 bases outside the gene matches. The germline gives CDR1 SQVTM, CDR2 ANQGSEA. The CDR3 is made up of 13 amino acids. The CDR3 sequence: CSGTQGAYEKLFF. DNA for the CDR3: TGCAGCGGTACACAGGGGGCTTATGAAAAACTGTTTTTT.

This clone has only one observation. The chain carries TRBV21-1 and TRBJ1-4. TRBV21-1 represents a pseudogene. The CDR3 has 17 residues. CDR3 region: CASSKDGRGVPNEKLFF. The CDR3 DNA reads TGTGCCAGCAGCAAAGATGGAAGGGGGGTCCCTAATGAAAAACTGTTTTTT.

This clone showed up just once. The rearrangement links TRBV6-5 to TRBJ1-2; TRBD1 is a possible D gene (6 bases). The CDR3 spans 14 residues. V was shortened by 9 bases and J by 0 bases, with 14 bases between the two germline ends. Germline CDR1 and CDR2: MNHEY and SVGAGI. The CDR3 is CASKGGAANYGYTF. In DNA form, the CDR3 reads TGTGCCAGTAAAGGGGGGGCTGCTAACTATGGCTACACCTTC.

The chain combines TRBV7-2 with TRBJ1-2; no definite D call. This CDR3 region has 14 residues. Germline loops: CDR1 SGHTA, CDR2 FQGNSA. The V end was cut by 1 base, the J end by 0 bases, with 6 bases between. Here the CDR3 DNA reads TGTGCCAGCAGCTTAGAGGAAACTAACTATGGCTACACCTTC. Protein sequence: CASSLEETNYGYTF.

This clone showed up just a few times. The chain uses TRBV19 and TRBJ2-1; 8 nucleotides agree with TRBD2. The CDR3 is 16 amino acids. The trim removed 5 bases at V and 4 bases at J, leaving 10 bases unmatched. The germline gives CDR1 LNHDA, CDR2 SQIVND (reference sequence). The CDR3: CASSALGLAGYNEQFF. CDR3 sequence (DNA): TGTGCCAGTAGTGCCTTAGGGCTAGCGGGTTACAATGAGCAGTTCTTC. Combining the CDR3 with reference TRBV19 and TRBJ2-1 gives the whole variable domain DGGITQSPKYLFRKEGQNVTLSCEQNLNHDAMYWYRQDPGQGLRLIYYSQIVNDFQKGDIAEGYSVSREKKESFPLTVTSAQKNPTAFYLCASSALGLAGYNEQFFGPGTRLTVL.

The rearrangement links TRBV30 to TRBJ1-6, with D maybe TRBD1 (5 bases). CDR1 and CDR2 (germline): GTSNPN, SVGIG (reference sequence). This CDR3 is 12 amino acids long. Deletions cut 4 bases from V and 7 bases from J, with 8 bases between. This CDR3 reads CAWTGLNSPLHF. As DNA, the CDR3 is TGTGCCTGGACAGGGCTCAATTCACCCCTCCACTTT.

The chain is built from TRBV3-1 (or the pseudogene TRBV3-2) and TRBJ2-7; D possibly corresponds to TRBD2 (6 bases). V lost 1 base, J lost 1 base, and 11 bases lay in between. CDR3 size: 15 residues. Germline V gene sequence: CDR1 LGHDT, CDR2 YNNKEL (reference sequence). CDR3 DNA: TGTGCCAGCAGCCAAGCCCTAGCGCTTTCCTACGAGCAGTACTTC. This translates into CASSQALALSYEQYF.

The chain is built from TRBV3-1 (or the pseudogene TRBV3-2) and TRBJ2-1; 9 bases map to TRBD2. Germline V gives CDR1 LGHDT, CDR2 YNNKEL (reference sequence). The CDR3 is 15 amino acids. The V segment lost 2 bases and the J segment 5 bases; nucleotides outside the gene matches: 4. CDR3 amino acids: CASSQSSGEHNEQFF. The CDR3 DNA reads TGTGCCAGCAGCCAATCTAGCGGGGAGCACAATGAGCAGTTCTTC.

The V gene is TRBV10-3, the J gene TRBJ2-7, with a weak D call TRBD2 (5 bases). Between the trimmed V and J ends, which lost 3 bases and 6 bases, there was a span of 12 bases. This CDR3 spans 13 amino acids. CDR1 ENHRY and CDR2 SYGVKD come from the germline V gene. The CDR3 nucleotides read TGTGCCATCAGTGAACAGACCAGCGGCGAGCAGTACTTC. This gives the protein CAISEQTSGEQYF.

The chain employs TRBV10-1 and TRBJ2-1, with a tentative D call TRBD2 (5 bases). The CDR3 has 13 residues. CDR1 WNHNN and CDR2 SYGVQD come from the germline V gene (reference sequence). V was clipped by 0 bases and J by 6 bases, with 6 bases between them. For the CDR3, the DNA is TGCGCCAGCAGTGAGTCAAGCGGCAATGAGCAGTTCTTC. It codes for CASSESSGNEQFF.

The chain recombines TRBV28 with TRBJ1-2, with D tentatively TRBD1 (5 bases). CDR1 is MDHEN, CDR2 SYDVKM, per germline. This CDR3 spans 15 amino acids. The ends were cut back, 2 bases at V and 8 bases at J, with 18 bases in the middle. CDR3 loop: CASSLRAGPGRGYTF. CDR3 DNA sequence: TGTGCCAGCAGTTTAAGGGCAGGTCCAGGGCGCGGCTACACCTTC.

The J gene is TRBJ1-1, the V gene TRBV5-1; D call uncertain. The V end lost 5 bases, the J end lost 0 bases, and 5 bases lay between the germline ends. CDR1 is SGHRS and CDR2 is YFSETQ in the germline V gene. The CDR3 consists of 12 residues. The CDR3, as DNA: TGCGCCAGCAGGAGTTTGAACACTGAAGCTTTCTTT. Encoded protein: CASRSLNTEAFF.

The genes are TRBV21-1 and TRBJ2-7; the table's D call of TRBD2 was not tested on the DNA. TRBV21-1 is a pseudogene segment. The CDR3 runs 16 residues. CDR3 bases: TGTGCCAGCAACCGGACTAGCGGGACTTTGGCCTACGAGCAGTACTTC. The encoded protein is CASNRTSGTLAYEQYF.